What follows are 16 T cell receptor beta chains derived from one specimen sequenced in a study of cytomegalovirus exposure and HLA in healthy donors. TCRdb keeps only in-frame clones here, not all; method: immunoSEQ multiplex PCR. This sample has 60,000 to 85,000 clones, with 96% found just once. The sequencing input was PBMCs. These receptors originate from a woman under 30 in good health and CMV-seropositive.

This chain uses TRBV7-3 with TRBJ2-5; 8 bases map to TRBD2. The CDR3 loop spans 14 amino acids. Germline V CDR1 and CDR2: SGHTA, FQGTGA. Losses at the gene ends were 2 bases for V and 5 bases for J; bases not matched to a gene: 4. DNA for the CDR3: TGTGCCAGCAGCTTAGCGGGAGGTGGGGAGACCCAGTACTTC. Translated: CASSLAGGGETQYF.

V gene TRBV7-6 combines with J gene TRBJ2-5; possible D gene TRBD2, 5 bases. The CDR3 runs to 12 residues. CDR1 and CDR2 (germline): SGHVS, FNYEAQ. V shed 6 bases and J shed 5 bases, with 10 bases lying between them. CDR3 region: CASRRRGETQYF. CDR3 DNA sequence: TGTGCCAGCAGAAGAAGAGGGGAGACCCAGTACTTC.

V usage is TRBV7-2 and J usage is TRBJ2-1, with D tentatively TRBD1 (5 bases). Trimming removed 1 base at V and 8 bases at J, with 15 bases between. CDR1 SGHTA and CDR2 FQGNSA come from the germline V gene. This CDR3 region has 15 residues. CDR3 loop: CASSLGGESVYEQFF. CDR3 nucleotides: TGTGCCAGCAGCTTAGGGGGCGAGAGTGTCTATGAGCAGTTCTTC.

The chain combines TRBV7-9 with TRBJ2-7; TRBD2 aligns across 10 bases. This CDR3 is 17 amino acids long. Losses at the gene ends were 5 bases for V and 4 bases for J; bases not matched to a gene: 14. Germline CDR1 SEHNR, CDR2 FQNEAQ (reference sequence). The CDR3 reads CASSRNLGASGSYEQYF. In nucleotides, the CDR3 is TGTGCCAGCAGCCGCAACCTTGGGGCTAGCGGGAGTTACGAGCAGTACTTC. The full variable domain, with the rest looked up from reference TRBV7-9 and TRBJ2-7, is DTGVSQNPRHKITKRGQNVTFRCDPISEHNRLYWYRQTLGQGPEFLTYFQNEAQLEKSRLLSDRFSAERPKGSFSTLEIQRTEQGDSAMYLCASSRNLGASGSYEQYFGPGTRLTVT.

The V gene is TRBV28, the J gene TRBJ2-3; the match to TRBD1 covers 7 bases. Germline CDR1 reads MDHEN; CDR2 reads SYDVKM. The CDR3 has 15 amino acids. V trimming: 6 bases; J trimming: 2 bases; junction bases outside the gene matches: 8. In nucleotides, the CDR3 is TGTGCCAGCAGCCCGACAGGGATCCTCACAGATACGCAGTATTTT. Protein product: CASSPTGILTDTQYF.

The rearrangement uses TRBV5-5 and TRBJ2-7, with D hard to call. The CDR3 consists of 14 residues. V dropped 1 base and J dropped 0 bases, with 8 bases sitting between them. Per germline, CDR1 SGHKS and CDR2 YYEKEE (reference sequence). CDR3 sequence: CASSLLIDSYEQYF. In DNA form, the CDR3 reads TGTGCCAGCAGCTTGCTCATAGACTCCTACGAGCAGTACTTC.

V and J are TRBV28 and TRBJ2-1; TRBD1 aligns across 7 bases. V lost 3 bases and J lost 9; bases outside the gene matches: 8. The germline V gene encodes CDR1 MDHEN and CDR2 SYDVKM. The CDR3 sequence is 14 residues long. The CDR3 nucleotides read TGTGCCAGCAGTTTTGAAGGGGGCGCAGGTGAGCAGTTCTTC. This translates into CASSFEGGAGEQFF.

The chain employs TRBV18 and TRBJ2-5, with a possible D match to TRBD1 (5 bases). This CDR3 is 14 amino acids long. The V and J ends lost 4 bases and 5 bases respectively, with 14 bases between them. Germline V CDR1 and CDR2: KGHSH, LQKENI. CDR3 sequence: CASSHGHPGETQYF. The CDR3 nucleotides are TGTGCCAGCTCACACGGACACCCCGGGGAGACCCAGTACTTC.

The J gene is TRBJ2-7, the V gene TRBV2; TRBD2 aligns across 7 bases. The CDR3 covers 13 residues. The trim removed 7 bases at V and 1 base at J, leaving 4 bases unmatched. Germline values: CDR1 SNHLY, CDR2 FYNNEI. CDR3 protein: CASMQRESYEQYF. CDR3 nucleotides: TGTGCCAGCATGCAGCGGGAATCCTACGAGCAGTACTTC.

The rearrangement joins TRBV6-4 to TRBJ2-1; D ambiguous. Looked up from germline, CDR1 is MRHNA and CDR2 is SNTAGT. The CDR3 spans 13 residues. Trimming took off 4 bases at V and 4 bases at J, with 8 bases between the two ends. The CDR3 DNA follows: TGTGCCAGCAGTGCGCAGGCTTACAATGAGCAGTTCTTC. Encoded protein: CASSAQAYNEQFF.

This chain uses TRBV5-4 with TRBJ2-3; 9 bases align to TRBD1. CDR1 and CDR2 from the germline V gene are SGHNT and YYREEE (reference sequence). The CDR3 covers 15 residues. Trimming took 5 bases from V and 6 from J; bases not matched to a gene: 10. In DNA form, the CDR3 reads TGTGCCAGCAGTTCTACCGGGACAGGGTCCGATACGCAGTATTTT. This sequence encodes CASSSTGTGSDTQYF.

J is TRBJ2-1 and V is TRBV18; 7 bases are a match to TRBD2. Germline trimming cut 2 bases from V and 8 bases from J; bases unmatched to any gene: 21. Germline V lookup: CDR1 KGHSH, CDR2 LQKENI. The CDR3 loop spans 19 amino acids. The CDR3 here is CASSPGRSGGGPREYEQFF. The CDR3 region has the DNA TGTGCCAGCTCACCAGGTCGGAGTGGCGGGGGTCCGCGGGAATATGAGCAGTTCTTC.

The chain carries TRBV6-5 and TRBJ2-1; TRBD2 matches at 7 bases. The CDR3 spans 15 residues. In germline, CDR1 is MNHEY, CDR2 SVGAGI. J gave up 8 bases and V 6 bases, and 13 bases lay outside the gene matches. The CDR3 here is CASSKTRTSLDEQFF. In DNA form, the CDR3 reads TGTGCCAGCAGCAAAACCAGGACTAGTTTGGATGAGCAGTTCTTC.

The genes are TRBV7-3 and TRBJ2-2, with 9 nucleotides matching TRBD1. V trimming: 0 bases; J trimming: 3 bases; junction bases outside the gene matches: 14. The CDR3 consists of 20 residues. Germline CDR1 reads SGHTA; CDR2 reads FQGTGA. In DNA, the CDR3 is TGTGCCAGCAGCTTAACGAAAGCCCTTACAGGGGGCGGGTACACCGGGGAGCTGTTTTTT. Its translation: CASSLTKALTGGGYTGELFF.

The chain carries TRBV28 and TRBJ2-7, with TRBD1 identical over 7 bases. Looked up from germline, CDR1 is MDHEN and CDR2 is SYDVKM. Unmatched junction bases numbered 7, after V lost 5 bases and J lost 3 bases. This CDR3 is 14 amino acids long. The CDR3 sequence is CASSLGGLDYEQYF. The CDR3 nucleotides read TGTGCCAGCAGTCTAGGGGGCCTAGACTACGAGCAGTACTTC.

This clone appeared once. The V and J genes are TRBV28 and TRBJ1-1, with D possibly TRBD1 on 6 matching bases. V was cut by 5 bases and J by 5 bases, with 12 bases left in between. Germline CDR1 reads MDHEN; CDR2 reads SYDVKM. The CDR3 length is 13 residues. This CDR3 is CASSLPGVTEAFF. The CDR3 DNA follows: TGTGCCAGCAGTCTCCCAGGGGTGACTGAAGCTTTCTTT.